A single sample gave rise to the 24 T cell receptor beta chains below, sequenced in a study of OX40 agonist ivuxolimab in advanced cancers. Generated by immunoSEQ multiplex PCR, the TCRdb table keeps only in-frame clones and is missing some. The table has about 120,000 clones, around 87% seen once. The sequencing here drew on CD4+ or CD8+ T cells sorted from blood, taken in a trial of the OX40 agonist ivuxolimab. These receptors all stem from an adult with an advanced solid tumor such as melanoma, head and neck, liver or kidney cancer.

V gene TRBV2 combines with J gene TRBJ2-3, with 10 bases fitting TRBD2. V shed 4 bases and J 0 bases; nucleotides not matched to a gene: 4. There are 16 residues in the CDR3. Germline assignment: CDR1 SNHLY and CDR2 FYNNEI. CDR3 in amino acids: CASSGYSGGSTDTQYF. As DNA, the CDR3 is TGTGCCAGCAGTGGGTATAGCGGGGGGAGCACAGATACGCAGTATTTT.

The chain uses TRBV28 and TRBJ1-4, with no clear D. From germline, CDR1 is MDHEN and CDR2 SYDVKM. With 7 bases removed from V and 8 bases from J, the gap between germline ends came to 14 bases. The CDR3 is made up of 13 amino acids. This CDR3 is CASIGVLGEKLFF. The DNA for the CDR3 is TGTGCCAGCATCGGGGTTTTAGGAGAAAAACTGTTTTTT.

The chain couples TRBV5-1 to TRBJ2-5, with a tentative D call TRBD2 (6 bases). V dropped 2 bases and J dropped 1 base, with 9 bases sitting between them. In germline, CDR1 is SGHRS, CDR2 YFSETQ. The CDR3 has 14 residues. The chain's CDR3 is CASSFKAGQETQYF. CDR3 nucleotides: TGCGCCAGCAGCTTCAAAGCGGGCCAAGAGACCCAGTACTTC.

The chain couples TRBV7-9 to TRBJ1-2, with TRBD1 identical over 9 bases. The CDR3 is 15 amino acids. The ends lost 3 bases at V and 0 bases at J; junction bases unmatched: 2. CDR1 SEHNR and CDR2 FQNEAQ come from the germline V gene (reference sequence). CDR3 loop: CASSLGQGTNYGYTF. The CDR3 bases are TGTGCCAGCAGCTTGGGACAGGGAACTAACTATGGCTACACCTTC.

This sequence joins TRBV19 and TRBJ2-3; TRBD1 agrees at 9 bases. After removal of 7 bases from V and 4 bases from J, the junction contained 9 bases not matched to a gene. CDR1 and CDR2 (germline): LNHDA, SQIVND (reference sequence). The CDR3 sequence is 15 residues long. The CDR3 here is CASTQTRDRADTQYF. The DNA of the CDR3 is TGTGCCAGTACCCAAACCCGGGACAGGGCAGATACGCAGTATTTT.

This chain links TRBV7-9 with TRBJ2-4; 8 nucleotides line up with TRBD2. The J segment lost 0 bases and the V segment lost 4 bases, leaving 5 bases of the junction unmatched. Per germline, CDR1 SEHNR and CDR2 FQNEAQ (reference sequence). The CDR3 is 16 residues long. CDR3 in DNA: TGTGCCAGCAGCTCCGGGGGGGCCGGAGCCAAAAACATTCAGTACTTC. It codes for CASSSGGAGAKNIQYF.

The chain combines TRBV11-2 with TRBJ1-3, with D maybe TRBD1 (5 bases). The V gene lost 1 base and the J gene lost 2 bases, with 9 bases spanning the gap. The CDR3 contains 15 residues. Per the germline V gene, CDR1 is SGHAT and CDR2 is FQNNGV. CDR3 region: CASSLVGGTGNTIYF. CDR3 DNA sequence: TGTGCCAGCAGCTTAGTTGGGGGTACTGGAAACACCATATATTTT.

The chain links TRBV7-2 to TRBJ1-3; 7 positions match TRBD1. Germline V gene data show CDR1 as SGHTA and CDR2 as FQGNSA. The CDR3 length is 14 residues. V lost 5 bases and J lost 2; bases outside the gene matches: 3. The CDR3 nucleotides are TGTGCCAGCAGCCCCGGGACAGCTGGAAACACCATATATTTT. Its translation is CASSPGTAGNTIYF.

The rearrangement links TRBV5-4 to TRBJ2-6, with D perhaps being TRBD1 or TRBD2 (6 bases each). The CDR3 is made up of 16 amino acids. Germline lookup yields CDR1 SGHNT and CDR2 YYREEE (reference sequence). The V end lost 0 bases, the J end lost 3 bases, and 10 bases lay between the germline ends. For the CDR3, the DNA is TGTGCCAGCAGCTTGGACGGGGGCCATGGGGCCAACGTCCTGACTTTC. Translation gives CASSLDGGHGANVLTF. The variable domain in full, with the rest retrieved from reference TRBV5-4 and TRBJ2-6, is ETGVTQSPTHLIKTRGQQVTLRCSSQSGHNTVSWYQQALGQGPQFIFQYYREEENGRGNFPPRFSGLQFPNYSSELNVNALELDDSALYLCASSLDGGHGANVLTFGAGSRLTVL.

The rearrangement uses TRBV27 and TRBJ2-3; D perhaps matches TRBD1 (6 bases). This CDR3 has 13 residues. Trimming left V 5 bases short and J 5 bases short, with 11 bases between. Germline assignment: CDR1 MNHEY and CDR2 SMNVEV (reference sequence). Here the CDR3 reads CASSGTGIDTQYF. CDR3 coding DNA: TGTGCCAGCAGTGGTACAGGGATAGATACGCAGTATTTT.

This chain connects TRBV5-1 to TRBJ1-2; D not resolved. CDR3 length equals 12 residues. Per germline, CDR1 SGHRS and CDR2 YFSETQ. V lost 4 bases, J lost 9 bases, and 13 bases lay in between. The CDR3 nucleotides are TGCGCCAGCAGCCTCTCGTTGGAGAGCTACACCTTC. Protein sequence: CASSLSLESYTF.

This rearrangement joins TRBV7-8 to TRBJ1-5; D ambiguous. Trimming cost V 5 bases and J 4 bases, with 18 bases left between them. This CDR3 has 16 residues. The germline V gene encodes CDR1 SGHVS and CDR2 FQNEAQ. The CDR3 reads CASSLLGGITNQPQHF. Here the CDR3 DNA reads TGTGCCAGCAGCCTACTTGGCGGGATTACGAATCAGCCCCAGCATTTT.

DNA for the CDR3: TGTGCCAGCAGTTACTCGACAGGCTCCACTGAAGCTTTCTTT. It is translated as CASSYSTGSTEAFF. The rearrangement joins TRBV6-5 to TRBJ1-1; D may be TRBD1 (6 bases). Per the germline V gene, CDR1 is MNHEY and CDR2 is SVGAGI. Trimming stripped 0 bases from V and 4 bases from J, with 9 bases between. CDR3 length equals 14 residues.

The chain couples TRBV7-2 to TRBJ2-5; TRBD2 matches at 7 bases. This CDR3 comprises 14 residues. The V and J ends lost 4 bases and 5 bases, in that order; junction bases with no gene match: 7. Germline CDR1 and CDR2: SGHTA and FQGNSA. CDR3 DNA: TGTGCCAGCAGCTCAGGACTAGTAGGGGAGACCCAGTACTTC. Its protein is CASSSGLVGETQYF.

The chain combines TRBV30 with TRBJ1-3, with D maybe TRBD1 (5 bases). Deletions cut 0 bases from V and 7 bases from J, with 10 bases between. CDR3 size: 13 residues. Looked up from germline, CDR1 is GTSNPN and CDR2 is SVGIG (reference sequence). Here the CDR3 DNA reads TGTGCCTGGAGTGTGGACAATAGGAACACCATATATTTT. Translated, it gives CAWSVDNRNTIYF.

This clone occurred a few times. The V and J genes are TRBV5-1 and TRBJ2-3, with 14 bases that match TRBD2. The CDR3 runs to 16 residues. Unmatched junction bases numbered 5, after V lost 4 bases and J lost 4 bases. Per germline, CDR1 SGHRS and CDR2 YFSETQ. CDR3 nucleotide sequence: TGCGCCAGCAGCGTGGGACTAGCGGGGGTTTCAGATACGCAGTATTTT. Amino acid sequence: CASSVGLAGVSDTQYF.

This clone was counted a few times. The chain combines TRBV19 with TRBJ2-7; TRBD1 aligns across 10 bases. V trimming: 5 bases; J trimming: 1 base; junction bases outside the gene matches: 8. The CDR3 covers 16 residues. Per germline, CDR1 LNHDA and CDR2 SQIVND (reference sequence). This chain's CDR3 is CASSPPPGQGSYEQYF. The DNA for the CDR3 is TGTGCCAGTAGTCCGCCTCCGGGACAGGGGTCCTACGAGCAGTACTTC.

This rearrangement joins TRBV27 to TRBJ2-1; D may be TRBD1 or TRBD2 (6 bases each). Between the trimmed V and J ends, which lost 2 bases and 9 bases, there was a span of 14 bases. The germline gives CDR1 MNHEY, CDR2 SMNVEV (reference sequence). CDR3 size: 14 residues. Here the CDR3 reads CASSLRGDRAEQFF. The CDR3 nucleotides are TGTGCCAGCAGTTTAAGGGGGGACCGGGCTGAGCAGTTCTTC.

The chain joins TRBV6-4 to TRBJ2-1; D is possibly TRBD1 or TRBD2 (6 bases each). Trimming took 4 bases from V and 7 from J, leaving 17 bases between them. Germline values: CDR1 MRHNA, CDR2 SNTAGT. The CDR3 has 15 residues. The CDR3 DNA is TGTGCCAGCAGTGGCTATGGTCAGGGGAGGAATGAGCAGTTCTTC. This gives the protein CASSGYGQGRNEQFF.

CDR3 nucleotides: TGTGCCAGCAGTGAAGGGACAGCTAACTATGGCTACACCTTC. It is translated as CASSEGTANYGYTF. This rearrangement joins TRBV6-1 to TRBJ1-2, with TRBD1 as a possible D gene (6 bases). This CDR3 has 14 residues. The V end lost 1 base, the J end lost 0 bases, and 6 bases lay between the germline ends. Germline CDR1 MNHNS, CDR2 SASEGT.

The V and J genes are TRBV28 and TRBJ1-1; TRBD1 is a possible D gene (5 bases). V dropped 3 bases and J dropped 0 bases, with 17 bases sitting between them. This CDR3 has 17 residues. Germline assignment: CDR1 MDHEN and CDR2 SYDVKM. The CDR3 is CASSFNEGRGMNTEAFF. As DNA, the CDR3 is TGTGCCAGCAGTTTCAATGAGGGGCGCGGGATGAACACTGAAGCTTTCTTT.

J is TRBJ2-7 and V is TRBV7-8, with no clear D. V dropped 11 bases and J dropped 0 bases, with 11 bases sitting between them. Germline-derived CDR1 and CDR2 are SGHVS and FQNEAQ. CDR3 size: 12 residues. DNA of the CDR3: TGTGCCGCCGGGCAAGACTCCTACGAGCAGTACTTC. As protein: CAAGQDSYEQYF.

V and J are TRBV28 and TRBJ1-3; D not resolved. CDR1 is MDHEN and CDR2 is SYDVKM in the germline V gene. The length of the CDR3 is 11 residues. V lost 4 bases and J lost 7, with 5 bases in between. The CDR3 loop is CASSSPNTIYF. CDR3 nucleotides: TGTGCCAGCAGTTCCCCGAACACCATATATTTT.

This chain connects TRBV7-2 to TRBJ2-5, with D tentatively TRBD2 (7 bases). The V end was cut by 7 bases, the J end by 5 bases, with 17 bases between. The CDR3 runs to 14 residues. Germline V gene sequence: CDR1 SGHTA, CDR2 FQGNSA. The CDR3 DNA follows: TGTGCCAGCATCCGGGGAGGGGGACGGGAGACCCAGTACTTC. Amino acid sequence: CASIRGGGRETQYF.